The TCR beta chain described here comes from a study of Ad26.COV2.S vaccination and SARS-CoV-2 variants. Assay used: immunoSEQ multiplex PCR; TCRdb lists only in-frame clones, some missing. Of nearly 400,000 clones detected, around 91% appear once; the ten largest clones hold around 1.9%. The CDR3 contains 14 residues. Germline CDR1 is MGHRA and CDR2 is YSYEKL. Trimming pared 2 bases from V and 3 bases from J, leaving 11 bases between. Treatment of the sample: 15 to 20 received Ad26.COV2.S at low or high dose, single or two shots; about 5 received placebo; per-sample allocation not given. Day 63 following the first vaccine or placebo injection was when the samples were taken.

The receptor's source is a person between 18 and 60 years old who received the Ad26.COV2.S COVID-19 vaccine or a placebo. The chain couples TRBV4-1 to TRBJ2-7, with no clear D. Sequenced here: peripheral blood, sampled in a trial of Ad26.COV2.S vaccine versus placebo. The CDR3: CASSQNMDDYEQYF. The CDR3 DNA reads as TGCGCCAGCAGCCAAAACATGGACGACTACGAGCAGTACTTC.